This T cell receptor (beta chain) was documented in a study of cytomegalovirus exposure and HLA in healthy donors. Study-level background: Among the approximately 410 genotyped donors, about 81% were placed in the Caucasian-associated ancestry cluster.

Primers: 60 Vbeta forward and 13 Jbeta reverse. TCRdb's copy holds only in-frame clones and misses some; the assay was immunoSEQ multiplex PCR. The data show some 91,000 clones, with around 60% seen just once and about 2.3% held by the top ten. This clone was counted between two and nine times. The sequence came from a human donor in good health. The source material was PBMCs.

Written as DNA, the CDR3 is TGTGCCAGCAGCTTAGGTCAGGGGGCGCTTACTGAAGCTTTCTTT. Its translation is CASSLGQGALTEAFF. This chain uses TRBV11-3 with TRBJ1-1, with TRBD1 matching 8 bases. Germline CDR1 is SGHNT and CDR2 is YENEEA. J was trimmed by 5 bases and V by 1 base; bases with no gene match: 6. The CDR3 contains 15 residues.